What follows describes a single T cell receptor beta chain. The target antigen is unknown. The final CDR3 position lacks the conserved phenylalanine or tryptophan, pointing to a likely read error. Preparation of naive CD8 libraries involved roughly 18,000 to 1,100,000 sorted cells and 10%, 30% or 50% RNA. CDR3 length equals 15 residues. The germline gives CDR1 MGHRA, CDR2 YSYEKL. Trimming removed 0 bases from V and 5 bases from J; junction bases left unmatched: 4. The use of previously described methods and listed TCR primers produced the bulk TCR libraries. Each CDR3 protein gets one entry after TCRdb re-called the PCR reads with MiXCR. The repertoire holds under 600,000 distinct CDR3 sequences, with about a fifth as singletons. The data belong to a study of molecular identifiers for immune sequencing clone quantification. Study summary: Replicate experiments took RNA from 20,000 or 100,000 naive CD8 cells, divided it five ways and sequenced four. Points from the study as a whole: The study reportedly detected spiked Jurkat TCR RNA from one cell among around 970,000 naive cells.

The TCR originated in a human donor in good health. Some libraries in this study had Jurkat cell RNA spiked in. The chain recombines TRBV4-1 with TRBJ2-1; 7 nucleotides match TRBD2. The sequenced material came from naive CD8+ T cells from blood, with Jurkat cell RNA spiked in. Subset defined: FACS-sorted CD8+CD4-CCR7+CD45RA+ naive T cells. CDR3 DNA sequence: TGCGCCAGCAGCCAAGACACGGGGGGAAACAATGAGCAGTTCCTC. Encoded protein: CASSQDTGGNNEQFL.